What follows describes a single T cell receptor beta chain. Its antigen remains unidentified. The source of the sample is a study of long-term antiretroviral therapy in people with HIV. At the survey level, the v3.0 immunoSEQ assay was run. The study targeted 40,000-50,000 T-cell genomes per sample in sequencing. Here immunoSEQ multiplex PCR was the method, and the copy in TCRdb shows in-frame clones only, minus some. Of 30,000 to 40,000 clones listed, 70% to 90% are singletons. One or more pre-ART and two or more post-ART PBMC samples were available from each donor. Overall study findings and caveats: Repertoires with HIV possessed tighter CDR3 length spans than those of controls. An increase in diversity followed ART, yet levels stayed below transplant donor controls.

The receptor was isolated from a man aged 18 to 30 with HIV. Source: unsorted PBMCs, taken 1.1 years after starting antiretroviral therapy.

CDR3 sequence (DNA): TGCGCCAGCAGCCGGCAGACAGCCTCCTACGAGCAGTACTTC. It is translated as CASSRQTASYEQYF. This sequence joins TRBV4-1 and TRBJ2-7; D possibly corresponds to TRBD1 (5 bases). The CDR3 has 14 amino acids. V was trimmed by 4 bases and J by 0 bases, leaving 10 bases between them. CDR1 is MGHRA, CDR2 YSYEKL, per germline.